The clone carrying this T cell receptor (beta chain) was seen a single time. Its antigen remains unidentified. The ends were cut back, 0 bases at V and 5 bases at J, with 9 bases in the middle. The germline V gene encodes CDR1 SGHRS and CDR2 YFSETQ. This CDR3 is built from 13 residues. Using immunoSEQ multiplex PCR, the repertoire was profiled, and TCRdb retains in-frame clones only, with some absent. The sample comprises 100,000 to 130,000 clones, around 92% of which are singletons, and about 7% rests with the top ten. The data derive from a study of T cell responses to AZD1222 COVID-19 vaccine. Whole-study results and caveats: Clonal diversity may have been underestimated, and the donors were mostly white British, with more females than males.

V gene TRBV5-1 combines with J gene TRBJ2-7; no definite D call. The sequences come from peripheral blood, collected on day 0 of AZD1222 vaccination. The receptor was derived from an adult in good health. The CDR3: CASSLGVLNEQYF. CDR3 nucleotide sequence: TGCGCCAGCAGCTTGGGTGTACTTAACGAGCAGTACTTC.